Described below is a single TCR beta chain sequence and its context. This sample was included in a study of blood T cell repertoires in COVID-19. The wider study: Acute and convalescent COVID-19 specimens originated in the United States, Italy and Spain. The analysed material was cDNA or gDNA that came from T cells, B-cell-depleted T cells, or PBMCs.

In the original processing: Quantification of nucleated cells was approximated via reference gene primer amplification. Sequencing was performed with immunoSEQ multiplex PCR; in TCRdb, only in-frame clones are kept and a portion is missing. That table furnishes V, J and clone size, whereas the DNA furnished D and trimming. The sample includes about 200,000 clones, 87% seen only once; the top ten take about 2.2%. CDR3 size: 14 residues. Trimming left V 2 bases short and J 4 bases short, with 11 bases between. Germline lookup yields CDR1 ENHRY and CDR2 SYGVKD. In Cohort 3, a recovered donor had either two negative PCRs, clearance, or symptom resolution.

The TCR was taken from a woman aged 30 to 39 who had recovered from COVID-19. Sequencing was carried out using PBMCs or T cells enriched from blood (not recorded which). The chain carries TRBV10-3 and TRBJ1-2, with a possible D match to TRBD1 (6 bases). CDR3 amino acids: CAISEGQPIYGYTF. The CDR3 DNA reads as TGTGCCATCAGTGAGGGACAGCCCATCTATGGCTACACCTTC.